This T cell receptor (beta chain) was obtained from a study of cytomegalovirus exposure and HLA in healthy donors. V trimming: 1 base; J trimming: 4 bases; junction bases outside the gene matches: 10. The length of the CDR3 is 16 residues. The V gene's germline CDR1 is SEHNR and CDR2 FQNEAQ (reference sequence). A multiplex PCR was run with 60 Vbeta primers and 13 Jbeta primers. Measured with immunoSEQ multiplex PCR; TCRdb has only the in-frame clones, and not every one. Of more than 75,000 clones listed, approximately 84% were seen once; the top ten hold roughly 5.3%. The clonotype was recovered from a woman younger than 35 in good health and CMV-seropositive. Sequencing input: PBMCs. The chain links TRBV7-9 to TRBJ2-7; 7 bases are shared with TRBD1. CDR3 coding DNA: TGTGCCAGCAGCTTAGTTCCGGACAGGAGCCATTACGAGCAGTACTTC. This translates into CASSLVPDRSHYEQYF.